These 9 T cell receptor beta chains were all obtained from the same sample, sequenced in a study of blood T cells in healthy people across ages (dated by TCRdb to about 2015). Receptors were amplified or captured by 5' RACE. The sequencer was an Illumina HiSeq 2500. A second roughly 6 to 12 cycle PCR used a sample-barcoded 5' primer and a J-beta primer mix. TCRdb passed the public sequencing reads through fastp at Q25 and MiXCR, retaining productive beta sequences. Duplicate CDR3 protein sequences are folded into a single record with the most common DNA and genes. This sample holds 1.2 million to 1.5 million distinct CDR3 sequences; approximately 42% were observed only once. The ten largest clones add up to approximately 7.9% of the sample. The sequencing input was blood. Every receptor here comes from a young woman in good health.

This clonotype has only one observation. The chain has TRBV10-3 and TRBJ2-3; TRBD2 might be the D (6 bases). CDR1 and CDR2 from the germline V gene are ENHRY and SYGVKD. CDR3 length: 14 amino acids. V was cut by 11 bases and J by 1 base, with 16 bases left in between. The CDR3 protein is CACRPGERTDTQYF. CDR3 nucleotide sequence: TGTGCCTGTAGACCGGGGGAGCGCACAGATACGCAGTATTTT.

This sequence joins TRBV20-1 and TRBJ2-1; D is unresolved. Germline V gene sequence: CDR1 DFQATT, CDR2 SNEGSKA (reference sequence). The V end lost 4 bases, the J end lost 4 bases, and 8 bases lay between the germline ends. The CDR3 contains 12 residues. The CDR3 DNA reads TGCAGTGCTACCGCCCAGTACAATGAGCAGTTCTTC. Protein: CSATAQYNEQFF.

The gene calls are TRBV11-2 and TRBJ1-6, with TRBD1 identical over 9 bases. The CDR3 is 15 amino acids. Germline values: CDR1 SGHAT, CDR2 FQNNGV. After removal of 4 bases from V and 9 bases from J, the junction contained 7 bases not matched to a gene. CDR3 coding DNA: TGTGCCAGCAGCTCCCCGGGACAGGGTCGTTCACCCCTCCACTTT. Translated: CASSSPGQGRSPLHF.

V usage is TRBV6-1 and J usage is TRBJ2-2; 10 bases match TRBD2. Germline CDR1 and CDR2: MNHNS and SASEGT. The CDR3 contains 16 residues. After removal of 5 bases from V and 6 bases from J, the junction contained 9 bases not matched to a gene. The CDR3 DNA sequence: TGTGCCAGCAGTACGCTAGCGGGAGTCGAGGCCGGGGAGCTGTTTTTT. Translation gives CASSTLAGVEAGELFF.

The CDR3 protein is CASSLGGQQGDTGELFF. In DNA form, the CDR3 reads TGTGCCAGCAGCTTAGGGGGCCAACAAGGGGACACCGGGGAGCTGTTTTTT. The J gene is TRBJ2-2, the V gene TRBV11-2; perhaps TRBD1 as D (5 bases). Trimming shortened V by 1 base and J by 3 bases, and 15 bases separated the two germline ends. Germline CDR1 is SGHAT and CDR2 is FQNNGV. This CDR3 is 17 amino acids long.

V usage is TRBV20-1 and J usage is TRBJ2-6; D is tentatively TRBD1 or TRBD2 (5 bases each). The ends were cut back, 0 bases at V and 0 bases at J, with 15 bases in the middle. CDR1 is DFQATT, CDR2 SNEGSKA, per germline (reference sequence). This CDR3 is built from 18 residues. CDR3 region: CSARDWDPKTSGANVLTF. The DNA of the CDR3 is TGCAGTGCTAGAGACTGGGACCCTAAAACCTCTGGGGCCAACGTCCTGACTTTC.

This clonotype was counted at least ten times. The chain combines TRBV4-1 with TRBJ2-1; weak D call: TRBD2 (6 bases). Germline V gene sequence: CDR1 MGHRA, CDR2 YSYEKL. This CDR3 spans 15 amino acids. V was pared by 1 base and J by 0 bases, with 7 bases between. The CDR3 is CASSQGRGSYNEQFF. The CDR3 bases are TGCGCCAGCAGCCAAGGGCGGGGCTCCTACAATGAGCAGTTCTTC.

This clonotype occurred a few times. This chain links TRBV20-1 with TRBJ2-4; D is ambiguous. Germline assignment: CDR1 DFQATT and CDR2 SNEGSKA (reference sequence). The CDR3 covers 13 residues. The CDR3 sequence: CSIPTRAKNIQYF. The CDR3 DNA is TGCAGCATCCCAACTCGCGCCAAAAACATTCAGTACTTC.

There are a few counts of this clonotype. V gene TRBV9 combines with J gene TRBJ1-6, with unresolved D. Germline CDR1 SGDLS, CDR2 YYNGEE. CDR3 length equals 16 residues. V shed 3 bases and J shed 10 bases, with 20 bases lying between them. CDR3 region: CASSALGGFEESPLHF. For the CDR3, the DNA is TGTGCCAGCAGCGCCCTAGGCGGGTTCGAGGAGTCACCCCTCCACTTT.